The rows below give T cell receptor beta chains drawn from one sample of a study of T-cell reconstitution after alpha-beta-depleted transplantation in children. TCRdb reprocessed the PCR reads with MiXCR, giving one entry per CDR3 protein. The sample records approximately 420,000 distinct CDR3 sequences, 11% being singletons. The source material was PBMCs from the stem cell graft donor, sampled from the stem cell graft. These receptor sequences come from a human donor who donated a stem cell graft to a child with acute myeloid leukemia. The CDR3 runs from the conserved cysteine through the conserved F or W. The D gene is left open where the match is weak. Size is stated for part of the rows, as once, few or many counts, or as a class when the clone is expanded.

CDR3: CASTLGRGTDTQYF
DNA: TGTGCCAGCACTCTCGGGAGGGGGACAGATACGCAGTATTTT
V: TRBV11-2
D: TRBD2
J: TRBJ2-3
size: NA

CDR3: CAWAGGTYEQYF
DNA: TGTGCCTGGGCGGGAGGGACCTACGAGCAGTACTTC
V: TRBV30
D: TRBD2
J: TRBJ2-7
size: few

CDR3: CASSLGQGAGDTQYF
DNA: TGCGCCAGCAGCTTGGGACAGGGGGCGGGGGATACGCAGTATTTT
V: TRBV5-1
D: TRBD1
J: TRBJ2-3
size: NA

CDR3: CASSQGPPGNEQFF
DNA: TGTGCCAGCAGCCAGGGACCCCCGGGCAATGAGCAGTTCTTC
V: TRBV5-5
D: NA
J: TRBJ2-1
size: NA

CDR3: CASSGGLAGGQETQYF
DNA: TGCGCCAGCAGCGGGGGACTAGCGGGAGGGCAAGAGACCCAGTACTTC
V: TRBV5-1
D: TRBD2
J: TRBJ2-5
size: few

CDR3: CSAREALYEHYF
DNA: TGCAGTGCTAGAGAAGCCCTCTACGAGCATTACTTC
V: TRBV20-1
D: NA
J: TRBJ2-7
size: NA

CDR3: CSARGASGGAGDTQYF
DNA: TGCAGTGCTAGGGGTGCTAGCGGGGGGGCCGGAGATACGCAGTATTTT
V: TRBV20-1
D: TRBD2
J: TRBJ2-3
size: many

CDR3: CSARYSGLSYEQYF
DNA: TGCAGTGCTAGATACAGCGGGCTCTCCTACGAGCAGTACTTC
V: TRBV20-1
D: NA
J: TRBJ2-7
size: many

CDR3: CASSRSGQGAGELFF
DNA: TGTGCCAGCAGCAGAAGCGGACAGGGGGCGGGGGAGCTGTTTTTT
V: TRBV21-1
D: NA
J: TRBJ2-2
size: NA

CDR3: CASSFGDRERVPYF
DNA: TGCGCCAGCAGCTTTGGGGACAGGGAAAGAGTTCCGTACTTC
V: TRBV5-1
D: TRBD1
J: TRBJ2-7
size: many

CDR3: CASSGAGLFFPQYF
DNA: TGTGCCAGCAGCGGGGCAGGGCTTTTTTTTCCGCAGTATTTT
V: TRBV11-2
D: NA
J: TRBJ2-3
size: few

CDR3: CASSLLSSGIYQETQYF
DNA: TGTGCCAGCAGCTTGTTATCTAGCGGGATATACCAAGAGACCCAGTACTTC
V: TRBV5-6
D: TRBD2
J: TRBJ2-5
size: few

CDR3: CASSLGPGLRNEKLFF
DNA: TGTGCCAGCAGTTTAGGCCCGGGGCTGAGGAATGAAAAACTGTTTTTT
V: TRBV12-3/TRBV12-4
D: NA
J: TRBJ1-4
size: few

CDR3: CASSPDPSGRAGEQFF
DNA: TGTGCCAGCAGCCCTGACCCTAGCGGGAGGGCCGGTGAGCAGTTCTTC
V: TRBV7-2
D: TRBD2
J: TRBJ2-1
size: once